Below, 29 T cell receptor beta chains from the same sample are listed, as sequenced in a study of CD8+CD57+ T cells in acquired aplastic anemia. The template for TCR beta VDJ and CDR3 sequence profiling was genomic DNA. TCRdb redid the calling of the reads with MiXCR, one entry per CDR3 protein. The sample has about 200,000 distinct CDR3 sequences; approximately 65% are singletons. Patients selected for sequencing had displayed CD8+CD57+ cell expansion by flow cytometry. Input material: sorted CD4+, CD8+, or CD8+CD57+ T cells (not recorded which) from PBMCs. The receptors stem from a human donor with aplastic anemia.

This chain connects TRBV5-1 to TRBJ2-6, with D perhaps TRBD1 (6 bases). The CDR3 is made up of 15 amino acids. V lost 5 bases and J lost 2, with 11 bases in between. Germline assignment: CDR1 SGHRS and CDR2 YFSETQ. CDR3 residues: CASSLQGPGANVLTF. CDR3 bases: TGCGCCAGCAGTTTACAGGGTCCTGGGGCCAACGTCCTGACTTTC.

The genes are TRBV10-1 and TRBJ2-2, with D possibly being TRBD1 (5 bases). The CDR3 length is 13 residues. The V and J ends lost 2 bases and 5 bases respectively, with 6 bases between them. Germline CDR1 and CDR2: WNHNN and SYGVQD (reference sequence). CDR3 nucleotide sequence: TGCGCCAGCAGTGAGGGGGCTACCGGGGAGCTGTTTTTT. This gives the protein CASSEGATGELFF.

The chain carries TRBV7-8 and TRBJ1-5, with D perhaps TRBD1 (6 bases). V was pared by 5 bases and J by 3 bases, with 20 bases between. The germline gives CDR1 SGHVS, CDR2 FQNEAQ. The CDR3 consists of 17 residues. CDR3 DNA sequence: TGTGCCAGCAGCGGAGGGTCAGGTCAGGGGAACAATCAGCCCCAGCATTTT. Translating gives CASSGGSGQGNNQPQHF.

Points on this clonotype: Compared with germline, one end of the junction differs, possibly owing to a read error. The genes are TRBV24-1 and TRBJ2-1; TRBD2 matches at 7 bases. The CDR3 extends over 14 amino acids. Germline CDR1 KGHDR, CDR2 SFDVKD. The CDR3 loop reads CATSDSTSSNKQFF. As DNA, the CDR3 is TGTGCCACCAGTGATTCGACTAGCAGCAATAAGCAGTTCTTC.

Only one count was recorded for this clonotype. The chain couples TRBV6-5 to TRBJ1-4; a possible D gene is TRBD1 (6 bases). The CDR3 length is 13 residues. Germline CDR1 is MNHEY and CDR2 is SVGAGI. This CDR3 reads CATTGGQEEKLFF. The CDR3 DNA follows: TGTGCTACCACGGGGGGGCAGGAGGAAAAACTGTTTTTT.

The V call is TRBV2, the J call TRBJ1-2, with 12 bases that match TRBD1. Unmatched junction bases numbered 6, after V lost 4 bases and J lost 3 bases. This CDR3 is built from 16 residues. CDR1 and CDR2 (germline): SNHLY, FYNNEI. Here the CDR3 reads CASSGRDRGLDYGYTF. CDR3 sequence (DNA): TGTGCCAGCAGTGGCCGGGACAGGGGGCTGGACTATGGCTACACCTTC.

V usage is TRBV24-1 and J usage is TRBJ2-3; tentative D call: TRBD2 (5 bases). Trimming stripped 9 bases from V and 2 bases from J, with 11 bases between. Germline V gene sequence: CDR1 KGHDR, CDR2 SFDVKD. The CDR3 is 13 amino acids. CDR3 in DNA: TGTGCCACCTCCTACGGGAACACAGATACGCAGTATTTT. Translated, it gives CATSYGNTDTQYF.

The chain recombines TRBV6-5 with TRBJ2-1, with D uncertain. Germline assignment: CDR1 MNHEY and CDR2 SVGAGI. The CDR3 is 16 amino acids. V lost 1 base and J 7 bases, leaving 17 bases between the germline ends. CDR3 residues: CASSYYPGPFGNEQFF. The CDR3 nucleotides read TGTGCCAGCAGTTACTATCCAGGCCCCTTCGGGAATGAGCAGTTCTTC.

This clonotype has more than one count but fewer than ten. The rearrangement uses TRBV20-1 and TRBJ2-7; D unresolved. The CDR3 runs to 10 residues. Trimming left V 2 bases short and J 7 bases short, with 6 bases between. Per the germline V gene, CDR1 is DFQATT and CDR2 is SNEGSKA (reference sequence). In DNA form, the CDR3 reads TGCAGTGCTAGACAGGAGGAGCAGTACTTC. Its protein product is CSARQEEQYF.

This clonotype has just one count. This CDR3 is CASSLGAGGNIQYF. CDR3 bases: TGTGCCAGCAGCCTCGGTGCGGGGGGGAACATTCAGTACTTC. The J gene is TRBJ2-4, the V gene TRBV11-1; TRBD2 aligns across 9 bases. Germline trimming cut 5 bases from V and 7 bases from J; bases unmatched to any gene: 6. The CDR3 contains 14 residues. CDR1 is SGHAT, CDR2 FQDESV, per germline (reference sequence).

This clonotype occurred once. The chain couples TRBV7-9 to TRBJ2-1, with TRBD2 matching 10 bases. J gave up 7 bases and V 2 bases, and 11 bases lay outside the gene matches. Germline CDR1 is SEHNR and CDR2 is FQNEAQ (reference sequence). The CDR3 totals 17 residues. This CDR3 is CASSLTSSGSSINEQFF. Written as DNA, the CDR3 is TGTGCCAGCAGCTTAACCTCTAGCGGGAGCTCAATAAATGAGCAGTTCTTC.

The chain's CDR3 is CASSNRDTSQTYEQYF. The CDR3, as DNA: TGTGCCAGCAGCAACCGGGACACCTCCCAAACCTACGAGCAGTACTTC. The chain is built from TRBV7-2 and TRBJ2-7; D might be TRBD1 (6 bases). Germline V gives CDR1 SGHTA, CDR2 FQGNSA. The CDR3 totals 16 residues. Trimming left V 5 bases short and J 2 bases short, with 19 bases between.

The CDR3 reads CASSPGDIGPYEQYF. In DNA, the CDR3 is TGTGCCAGCAGCCCAGGAGATATCGGGCCCTACGAGCAGTACTTC. The genes are TRBV7-9 and TRBJ2-7; D gene uncertain. Trimming removed 5 bases from V and 2 bases from J, with 16 bases in between. Germline assignment: CDR1 SEHNR and CDR2 FQNEAQ (reference sequence). This CDR3 contains 15 residues.

The chain has TRBV10-2 and TRBJ2-1; 11 bases fit TRBD2. The CDR3 spans 15 residues. The junction had 8 bases not matched to a gene; V was cut back by 6 bases and J by 7 bases. Germline V gives CDR1 WSHSY, CDR2 SAAADI. CDR3 in amino acids: CASRPDASGRNEQFF. The CDR3, as DNA: TGCGCCAGCAGGCCGGATGCTAGCGGGAGGAATGAGCAGTTCTTC.

The rearrangement uses TRBV20-1 and TRBJ2-7, with 8 bases that match TRBD1. The V segment lost 2 bases and the J segment 6 bases; nucleotides outside the gene matches: 9. Germline lookup yields CDR1 DFQATT and CDR2 SNEGSKA (reference sequence). The CDR3 consists of 14 residues. CDR3 amino acids: CSARNLQGEGEQYF. CDR3 in DNA: TGCAGTGCTAGAAATCTACAGGGGGAAGGCGAGCAGTACTTC.

This clonotype has a handful of counts. The chain joins TRBV15 to TRBJ1-5; 9 bases match TRBD1. Unmatched junction bases numbered 11, after V lost 2 bases and J lost 3 bases. CDR3 length equals 18 residues. Germline V gene lookup returns CDR1 LNHNV and CDR2 YYDKDF (reference sequence). The CDR3 region has the DNA TGTGCCACCAGCAGACCATTTCCGGGACAGGGCGTCAATCAGCCCCAGCATTTT. Its translation is CATSRPFPGQGVNQPQHF.

Here the CDR3 DNA reads TGTGCCAGCAGCGGAACAGCGTACTATGGCTACACCTTC. Residues: CASSGTAYYGYTF. This rearrangement joins TRBV5-5 to TRBJ1-2, with D unclear. The CDR3 runs 13 residues. V lost 4 bases and J lost 3, with 10 bases in between. Germline V CDR1 and CDR2: SGHKS, YYEKEE (reference sequence).

This clonotype was seen ten or more times. The J gene is TRBJ2-7, the V gene TRBV6-6, with D possibly TRBD1 on 6 matching bases. The germline V gene has CDR1 MNHNY and CDR2 SVGAGI (reference sequence). Between the trimmed V and J ends, which lost 4 bases and 0 bases, there was a span of 13 bases. CDR3 length equals 15 residues. The CDR3 DNA sequence: TGTGCCAGCAGTTCATCGGGGACAACCTCCTACGAGCAGTACTTC. It yields the protein CASSSSGTTSYEQYF.

The chain couples TRBV6-4 to TRBJ2-1; no firm D call. CDR3 size: 14 residues. With 4 bases removed from V and 4 bases from J, the gap between germline ends came to 11 bases. Germline loops: CDR1 MRHNA, CDR2 SNTAGT. CDR3 protein: CASSGGNRYNEQFF. CDR3 DNA sequence: TGTGCCAGCAGTGGCGGTAACAGATACAATGAGCAGTTCTTC.

CDR3 loop: CSVTTGTGASGNQPQHF. The CDR3 DNA is TGCAGCGTGACCACCGGGACAGGGGCCTCGGGCAATCAGCCCCAGCATTTT. The chain is built from TRBV29-1 and TRBJ1-5, with 10 nucleotides matching TRBD1. This CDR3 contains 17 residues. Trimming took 6 bases from V and 2 from J; bases not matched to a gene: 13. Per germline, CDR1 SQVTM and CDR2 ANQGSEA.

A few counts support this clonotype. Its ends do not fully match the called genes, so a read error is possible. J is TRBJ2-1 and V is TRBV24-1, with 13 bases fitting TRBD2. Germline V gives CDR1 KGHDR, CDR2 SFDVKD. The CDR3 extends over 17 amino acids. CDR3: CATSDRGLAGVWNEQFF. As DNA, the CDR3 is TGTGCTACCAGTGACCGAGGACTAGCGGGAGTTTGGAATGAGCAGTTCTTC.

Comments on this clonotype: A junction end diverges from the germline sequence, so it may reflect a read error. This rearrangement joins TRBV5-1 to TRBJ2-7, with D possibly TRBD1 on 5 matching bases. The CDR3 contains 13 residues. The germline gives CDR1 SGHRS, CDR2 YFSETQ. The CDR3 sequence is CATRQQHFYEQYF. The CDR3 nucleotides read TGTGCCACTCGACAGCAACACTTCTACGAGCAGTACTTC.

This chain uses TRBV24-1 with TRBJ1-6; no clear D. In germline, CDR1 is KGHDR, CDR2 SFDVKD. The CDR3 extends over 13 amino acids. Deletions cut 4 bases from V and 9 bases from J, with 9 bases between. This chain's CDR3 is CATSEAWGSPLHF. The CDR3 DNA follows: TGTGCCACCAGTGAGGCATGGGGTTCACCCCTCCACTTT.

This clonotype occurred once. The rearrangement joins TRBV9 to TRBJ2-5; possible D gene TRBD1, 6 bases. Trimming shortened V by 4 bases and J by 2 bases, and 18 bases separated the two germline ends. The CDR3 has 16 amino acids. CDR1 is SGDLS, CDR2 YYNGEE, per germline. The CDR3 nucleotides read TGTGCCAGCAGCCCGGACAGAAACCTAATGCAAGAGACCCAGTACTTC. It encodes CASSPDRNLMQETQYF.

The table lists this clonotype with many counts. The chain joins TRBV4-1 to TRBJ2-3; D perhaps matches TRBD1 (7 bases). Germline V gene sequence: CDR1 MGHRA, CDR2 YSYEKL. Trimming took 1 base from V and 0 from J, leaving 14 bases between them. The CDR3 has 17 residues. CDR3 bases: TGCGCCAGCAGCCAAGTCGGGGGACAGCTAAGCACAGATACGCAGTATTTT. Translating it yields CASSQVGGQLSTDTQYF.

The rearrangement uses TRBV20-1 and TRBJ1-5; no clear D gene. Trimming left V 3 bases short and J 0 bases short, with 15 bases between. Germline loops: CDR1 DFQATT, CDR2 SNEGSKA (reference sequence). CDR3 length: 16 residues. The CDR3 is CSASSGDQTSNQPQHF. For the CDR3, the DNA is TGCAGTGCTAGCTCAGGAGACCAAACTAGCAATCAGCCCCAGCATTTT.

The chain links TRBV24-1 to TRBJ1-4, with D perhaps TRBD1 (6 bases). Germline V gene data show CDR1 as KGHDR and CDR2 as SFDVKD. The CDR3 has 13 residues. V was cut by 6 bases and J by 5 bases, with 9 bases left in between. This CDR3 reads CATSSQGNEKLFF. In DNA, the CDR3 is TGTGCCACCAGTTCCCAGGGGAATGAAAAACTGTTTTTT.

This clonotype was picked up many times. The rearrangement uses TRBV10-3 and TRBJ2-7; D might be TRBD1 or TRBD2, each matching 5 bases. The CDR3 totals 15 residues. Germline CDR1 ENHRY, CDR2 SYGVKD. V dropped 1 base and J dropped 0 bases, with 10 bases sitting between them. Here the CDR3 DNA reads TGTGCCATCAGTGAGTGGGACGCTACCTCCTACGAGCAGTACTTC. The encoded protein is CAISEWDATSYEQYF.

Regarding this clonotype: One junction end does not reproduce the germline sequence, and a read error may be involved. This chain links TRBV15 with TRBJ2-6; weak D call: TRBD1 (6 bases). The germline V gene encodes CDR1 LNHNV and CDR2 YYDKDF (reference sequence). The CDR3 is made up of 16 amino acids. CDR3 loop: CATSRDGGSGANVLIF. DNA for the CDR3: TGTGCCACCAGCAGAGATGGGGGCTCTGGGGCCAACGTCCTGATTTTC.